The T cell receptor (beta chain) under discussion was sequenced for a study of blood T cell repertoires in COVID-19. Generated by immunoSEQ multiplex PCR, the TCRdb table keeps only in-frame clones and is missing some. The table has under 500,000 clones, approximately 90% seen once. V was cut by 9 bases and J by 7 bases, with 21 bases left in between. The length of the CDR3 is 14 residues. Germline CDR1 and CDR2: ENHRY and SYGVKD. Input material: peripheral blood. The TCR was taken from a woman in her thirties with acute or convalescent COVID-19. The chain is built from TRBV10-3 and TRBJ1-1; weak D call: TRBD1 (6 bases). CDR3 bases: TGTGCCATTGCCCCTATGACAGGAGGTGGTGAAGCTTTCTTT. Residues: CAIAPMTGGGEAFF.